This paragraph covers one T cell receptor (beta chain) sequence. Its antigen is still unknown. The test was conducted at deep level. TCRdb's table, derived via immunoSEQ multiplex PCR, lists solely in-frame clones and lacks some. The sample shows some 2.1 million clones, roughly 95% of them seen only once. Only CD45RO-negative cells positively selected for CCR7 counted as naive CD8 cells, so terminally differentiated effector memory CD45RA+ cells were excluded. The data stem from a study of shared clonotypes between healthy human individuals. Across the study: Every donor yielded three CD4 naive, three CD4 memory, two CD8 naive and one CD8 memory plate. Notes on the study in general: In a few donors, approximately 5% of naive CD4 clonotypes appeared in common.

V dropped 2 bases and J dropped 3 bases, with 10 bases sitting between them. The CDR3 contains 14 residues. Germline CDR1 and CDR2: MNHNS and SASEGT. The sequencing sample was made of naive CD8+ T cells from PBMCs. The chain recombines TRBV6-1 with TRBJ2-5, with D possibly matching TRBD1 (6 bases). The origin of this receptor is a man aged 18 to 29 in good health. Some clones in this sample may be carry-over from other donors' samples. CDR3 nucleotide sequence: TGTGCCAGCAGTGAAAGGGCAGGGGAAGAGACCCAGTACTTC. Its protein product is CASSERAGEETQYF.